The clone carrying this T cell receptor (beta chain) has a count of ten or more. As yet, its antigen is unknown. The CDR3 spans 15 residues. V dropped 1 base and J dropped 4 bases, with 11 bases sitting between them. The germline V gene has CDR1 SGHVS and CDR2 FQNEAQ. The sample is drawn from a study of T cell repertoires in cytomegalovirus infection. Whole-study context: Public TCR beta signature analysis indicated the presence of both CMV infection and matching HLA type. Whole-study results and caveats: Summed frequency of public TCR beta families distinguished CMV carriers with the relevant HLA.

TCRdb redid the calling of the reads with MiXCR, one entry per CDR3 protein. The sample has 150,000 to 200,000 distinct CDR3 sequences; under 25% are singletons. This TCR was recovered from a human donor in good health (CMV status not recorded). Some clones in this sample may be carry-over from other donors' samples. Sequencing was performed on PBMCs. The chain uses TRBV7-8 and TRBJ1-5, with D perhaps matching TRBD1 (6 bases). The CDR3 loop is CASSLGRGGNQPQHF. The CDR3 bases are TGTGCCAGCAGCTTAGGCAGGGGTGGGAATCAGCCCCAGCATTTT.